The source of this TCR beta chain is a study of blood T cell repertoires in COVID-19. Study-wide background: The United States, Italy and Spain supplied acute and convalescent COVID-19 samples. Sources were T cells, B-cell-depleted T cells, or PBMCs; the material itself was cDNA or gDNA.

In the original processing: Estimation of nucleated cell counts relied on the amplification of reference gene primers. TCRdb keeps only in-frame clones here, not all; method: immunoSEQ multiplex PCR. V and J calls and clone size are copied from that table; D and trimming were computed from the DNA. The table includes over 150,000 clones, approximately 91% detected once. V trimming: 5 bases; J trimming: 8 bases; junction bases outside the gene matches: 9. Germline values: CDR1 SNHLY, CDR2 FYNNEI. The CDR3 is 15 residues long. This clonotype originated in a man in his late teens or twenties with acute or convalescent COVID-19. What was sequenced was peripheral blood. The chain is built from TRBV2 and TRBJ1-6; 7 nucleotides agree with TRBD1. CDR3 sequence (DNA): TGTGCCAGCAGTACTCTCGGGACAGACTATTCACCCCTCCACTTT. Translating it yields CASSTLGTDYSPLHF.